Listed below are T cell receptor beta chains from one sample, sequenced in a study of T cells in localized non-small cell lung cancer. Produced via immunoSEQ multiplex PCR; TCRdb's table is partial and in-frame only. This sample carries about 2,500 clones, more than 20% of them seen once, and the ten largest clones take roughly 15%. The sequencing used lung tumor tissue, collected before any cancer treatment. These receptors were obtained from a female donor over 55 with stage I lung adenocarcinoma. Each CDR3 is given with its conserved first and last residue. Fields, in order: J gene, V gene, CDR3 protein.

j_gene: TRBJ2-7; v_gene: TRBV19; CDR3aa: CASSASGKIYEQYF
j_gene: TRBJ1-3; v_gene: TRBV5-1; CDR3aa: CASSLGSQGSLPSSGNTIYF
j_gene: TRBJ2-7; v_gene: TRBV10-2; CDR3aa: CASRPTSGGPRDEQYF
j_gene: TRBJ2-1; v_gene: TRBV6-8; CDR3aa: CASDSRPSEQFF
j_gene: TRBJ2-5; v_gene: TRBV6-8; CDR3aa: CASSYSLVVLGAQETQYF
j_gene: TRBJ2-1; v_gene: TRBV29-1; CDR3aa: CSVETPGSYNEQFF
j_gene: TRBJ2-7; v_gene: TRBV5-1; CDR3aa: CASSLGDSDDEQYF
j_gene: TRBJ2-3; v_gene: TRBV19; CDR3aa: CASSLRGGFGDTQYF
j_gene: TRBJ2-7; v_gene: TRBV6-8; CDR3aa: CASSGPGQGHEQYF
j_gene: TRBJ2-5; v_gene: TRBV6-8; CDR3aa: CASSYRTTGRVETQYF
j_gene: TRBJ1-1; v_gene: TRBV6-8; CDR3aa: CASSRNPGQGNTEAFF
j_gene: TRBJ1-2; v_gene: TRBV18; CDR3aa: CASSPEAGNYGYTF
j_gene: TRBJ1-6; v_gene: TRBV11-3; CDR3aa: CASSPRSAVTNSPLHF
j_gene: TRBJ2-7; v_gene: TRBV30; CDR3aa: CAWSVYGAGEQYF
j_gene: TRBJ1-2; v_gene: TRBV9; CDR3aa: CASSAGGNYGYTF
j_gene: TRBJ1-3; v_gene: TRBV19; CDR3aa: CASAEAGALGNTIYF
j_gene: TRBJ1-2; v_gene: TRBV19; CDR3aa: CASSIDKAGDYGYTF
j_gene: TRBJ2-7; v_gene: TRBV23-1; CDR3aa: CASSPAKVSYEQYF
j_gene: TRBJ2-7; v_gene: TRBV7-5; CDR3aa: CARSFTSGVPYEQYF
j_gene: TRBJ1-3; v_gene: TRBV10-2; CDR3aa: CASSARGFSGNTIYF
j_gene: TRBJ1-2; v_gene: TRBV30; CDR3aa: CAWSAGLGGYGYTF
j_gene: TRBJ2-1; v_gene: TRBV15; CDR3aa: CATALAGGLNEQFF